These 24 T cell receptor beta chains share one sample of origin, sequenced in a study of T cell clonotyping in hematopoietic cell transplantation. Only in-frame clones appear in the TCRdb table, and some are missing; sequencing was by immunoSEQ multiplex PCR. The sample contains about 36,000 clones, about 87% of which appear only once. Input material: peripheral blood mononuclear cells. These receptors were obtained from a woman in her thirties or forties in good health. Some clones in this sample may be carry-over from other donors' samples.

V is TRBV2 and J is TRBJ2-3, with 10 bases that match TRBD2. After removal of 6 bases from V and 11 bases from J, the junction contained 14 bases not matched to a gene. This CDR3 has 15 amino acids. CDR1 SNHLY and CDR2 FYNNEI come from the germline V gene. The CDR3 DNA is TGTGCCAGCAGCTCGAGCGGGAGGGACCTTGTGAAGCAGTATTTT. Encoded protein: CASSSSGRDLVKQYF.

The chain links TRBV5-1 to TRBJ2-7; a possible D gene is TRBD1 (5 bases). Germline CDR1 reads SGHRS; CDR2 reads YFSETQ. The CDR3 covers 14 residues. V was pared by 2 bases and J by 3 bases, with 12 bases between. The CDR3 nucleotides read TGCGCCAGCAGCTTCAGGCAGGGTGGCTACGAGCAGTACTTC. The encoded protein is CASSFRQGGYEQYF.

CDR3 sequence: CASGDPEEEQYF. CDR3 nucleotides: TGTGCCAGCGGGGACCCGGAGGAGGAGCAGTACTTC. The V gene is TRBV6-5, the J gene TRBJ2-7; the D gene could be TRBD1 or TRBD2 (5 bases each). Germline V gives CDR1 MNHEY, CDR2 SVGAGI. The CDR3 covers 12 residues. Between the trimmed V and J ends, which lost 8 bases and 7 bases, there was a span of 15 bases.

The V gene is TRBV7-3, the J gene TRBJ2-2; no clear D gene. There are 15 residues in the CDR3. CDR1 is SGHTA and CDR2 is FQGTGA in the germline V gene. V was pared by 0 bases and J by 4 bases, with 9 bases between. The CDR3 is CASSLTSGVTGELFF. CDR3 nucleotide sequence: TGTGCCAGCAGCTTAACTAGTGGGGTCACCGGGGAGCTGTTTTTT.

CDR3 nucleotide sequence: TGCGCCAGCAGCTTAGCTGAGGGTGGAACCAACTATGGCTACACCTTC. This sequence encodes CASSLAEGGTNYGYTF. The chain recombines TRBV5-1 with TRBJ1-2; D call uncertain. V was trimmed by 2 bases and J by 2 bases, leaving 16 bases between them. The length of the CDR3 is 16 residues. Germline CDR1 and CDR2: SGHRS and YFSETQ.

The gene calls are TRBV28 and TRBJ2-6, with 13 nucleotides matching TRBD2. The V gene end was trimmed by 5 bases and the J gene end by 4 bases; junction bases not matched to a gene: 5. CDR3 length equals 17 residues. Germline V gives CDR1 MDHEN, CDR2 SYDVKM. The CDR3 coding sequence is TGTGCCAGCAGTAGACTAGCGGGAGGCAACGGGGCCAACGTCCTGACTTTC. This translates into CASSRLAGGNGANVLTF.

The rearrangement links TRBV19 to TRBJ1-1; the D gene is possibly TRBD1 (5 bases). V gave up 2 bases and J gave up 4 bases, with 11 bases separating them. Germline V gene data show CDR1 as LNHDA and CDR2 as SQIVND (reference sequence). The CDR3 sequence is 14 residues long. The CDR3, as DNA: TGTGCCAGTAGTATACAGGCGGGGGGCACTGAAGCTTTCTTT. Translation: CASSIQAGGTEAFF.

This sequence joins TRBV5-1 and TRBJ2-5; D remains ambiguous. There are 13 residues in the CDR3. Germline loops: CDR1 SGHRS, CDR2 YFSETQ. The V and J ends lost 2 bases and 1 base respectively, with 6 bases between them. The DNA of the CDR3 is TGCGCCAGCAGCTTACAAACCCAAGAGACCCAGTACTTC. This codes for CASSLQTQETQYF. Using reference TRBV5-1 and TRBJ2-5 for the parts outside the CDR3, the full variable domain is KAGVTQTPRYLIKTRGQQVTLSCSPISGHRSVSWYQQTPGQGLQFLFEYFSETQRNKGNFPGRFSGRQFSNSRSEMNVSTLELGDSALYLCASSLQTQETQYFGPGTRLLVL.

The chain links TRBV30 to TRBJ1-1, with a possible D match to TRBD1 (5 bases). Germline V gene data show CDR1 as GTSNPN and CDR2 as SVGIG (reference sequence). Trimming left V 4 bases short and J 8 bases short, with 20 bases between. This CDR3 comprises 14 residues. The CDR3 loop is CAWNRLGTAGEAFF. The CDR3 DNA reads as TGTGCCTGGAACAGGTTGGGGACGGCAGGCGAAGCTTTCTTT.

This chain connects TRBV5-1 to TRBJ1-4; perhaps TRBD1 as D (5 bases). The V and J ends lost 2 bases and 7 bases respectively, with 15 bases between them. CDR1 and CDR2 from the germline V gene are SGHRS and YFSETQ. This CDR3 spans 15 amino acids. Here the CDR3 reads CASSLSGRGSEKLFF. CDR3 bases: TGCGCCAGCAGCTTATCAGGGCGTGGATCTGAAAAACTGTTTTTT.

The gene calls are TRBV30 and TRBJ2-7, with a tentative D call TRBD1 (6 bases). This CDR3 spans 15 amino acids. Germline loops: CDR1 GTSNPN, CDR2 SVGIG (reference sequence). Trimming pared 0 bases from V and 6 bases from J, leaving 18 bases between. Written as DNA, the CDR3 is TGTGCCTGGAGTGTAGCTGGGCAGGGGTACGGCGAGCAGTACTTC. Translation: CAWSVAGQGYGEQYF.

CDR3 DNA: TGTGCCAGCAGCCCGGCCCTGCCAGTCGGTAATGAGCAGTTCTTC. Residues: CASSPALPVGNEQFF. The gene calls are TRBV7-3 and TRBJ2-1; D not resolved. CDR3 length equals 15 residues. Trimming removed 5 bases at V and 7 bases at J, with 18 bases between. CDR1 and CDR2 from the germline V gene are SGHTA and FQGTGA.

Concerning this clone: A read error may produce the germline difference seen at one junction end. The rearrangement uses TRBV6-1 and TRBJ2-1; 10 bases align to TRBD2. Germline CDR1 reads MNHNS; CDR2 reads SASEGT. This CDR3 region has 15 residues. This chain's CDR3 is CASSEDQEREGFRIF. CDR3 sequence (DNA): TGTGCCAGCAGTGAAGATCAAGAGCGGGAGGGGTTCAGGATCTTC.

The gene calls are TRBV19 and TRBJ1-5; 7 nucleotides line up with TRBD1. Trimming at V came to 7 bases and at J to 1 base, leaving 19 bases not matched to a gene. CDR3 length equals 19 residues. Germline-derived CDR1 and CDR2 are LNHDA and SQIVND (reference sequence). CDR3 amino acids: CASISEGARETGSNQPQHF. The CDR3 DNA reads TGTGCCAGTATTTCGGAGGGGGCGCGTGAGACGGGGAGCAATCAGCCCCAGCATTTT.

The CDR3 bases are TGTGCCAGCAGCCCTGGGGACTACCTAAAAGAGACCCAGTACTTC. Its translation: CASSPGDYLKETQYF. The chain recombines TRBV6-5 with TRBJ2-5; 7 positions agree with TRBD2. The V segment lost 6 bases and the J segment 3 bases; nucleotides outside the gene matches: 10. This CDR3 spans 15 amino acids. CDR1 is MNHEY, CDR2 SVGAGI, per germline.

The chain has TRBV5-1 and TRBJ2-3, with 7 nucleotides matching TRBD2. The germline V gene has CDR1 SGHRS and CDR2 YFSETQ. The V segment lost 1 base and the J segment 4 bases; nucleotides outside the gene matches: 0. The CDR3 runs to 13 residues. The CDR3 nucleotides read TGCGCCAGCAGCTTGACTAGCGCAGATACGCAGTATTTT. This sequence encodes CASSLTSADTQYF. The full variable domain, with the rest looked up from reference TRBV5-1 and TRBJ2-3, is KAGVTQTPRYLIKTRGQQVTLSCSPISGHRSVSWYQQTPGQGLQFLFEYFSETQRNKGNFPGRFSGRQFSNSRSEMNVSTLELGDSALYLCASSLTSADTQYFGPGTRLTVL.

The chain links TRBV29-1 to TRBJ1-2, with TRBD1 identical over 9 bases. The CDR3 has 13 residues. The germline CDR1 and CDR2 sequences are SQVTM and ANQGSEA. The V segment lost 8 bases and the J segment 3 bases; nucleotides outside the gene matches: 7. CDR3 protein: CSTRQGGDYGYTF. DNA of the CDR3: TGCAGCACCCGACAGGGGGGAGACTATGGCTACACCTTC.

This clone has only one observation. The chain employs TRBV5-6 and TRBJ2-7; 13 bases are shared with TRBD2. The CDR3 is 16 amino acids. Germline V gene data show CDR1 as SGHDT and CDR2 as YYEEEE. J gave up 6 bases and V 4 bases, and 10 bases lay outside the gene matches. The CDR3 region has the DNA TGTGCCAGCAGCCGTCGGTTGAGGACTAGCGGGAGCGAGCAGTACTTC. Translation: CASSRRLRTSGSEQYF.

The chain combines TRBV9 with TRBJ2-3; 8 bases line up with TRBD1. V trimming: 4 bases; J trimming: 4 bases; junction bases outside the gene matches: 14. This CDR3 contains 17 residues. Germline CDR1 SGDLS, CDR2 YYNGEE. CDR3 residues: CASSLSPWSQGADTQYF. The CDR3, as DNA: TGTGCCAGCAGCCTATCACCCTGGTCACAGGGGGCAGATACGCAGTATTTT.

V is TRBV4-1 and J is TRBJ1-4, with D possibly being TRBD1 (5 bases). The V gene lost 5 bases and the J gene lost 5 bases, with 15 bases spanning the gap. Germline V gene lookup returns CDR1 MGHRA and CDR2 YSYEKL. The CDR3 totals 15 residues. The CDR3 nucleotides are TGCGCCAGCAGCAGGCGGGGGGAAGCCAATGAAAAACTGTTTTTT. Its protein product is CASSRRGEANEKLFF.

The chain couples TRBV9 to TRBJ2-2, with TRBD2 identical over 7 bases. The CDR3 has 19 amino acids. V shed 0 bases, J shed 2 bases, and the junction held 13 bases outside the gene matches. Germline V CDR1 and CDR2: SGDLS, YYNGEE. The CDR3 bases are TGTGCCAGCAGCGTAGCTAACGCCCTAGGCGGGGGAAACACCGGGGAGCTGTTTTTT. Amino acids: CASSVANALGGGNTGELFF.

CDR3 sequence (DNA): TGCGCCAGCTCGGGACTAGCGGGCCGCACAGATACGCAGTATTTT. Translating gives CASSGLAGRTDTQYF. The rearrangement links TRBV5-1 to TRBJ2-3; 12 positions agree with TRBD2. CDR1 and CDR2 (germline): SGHRS, YFSETQ. The CDR3 loop spans 15 amino acids. The trim removed 7 bases at V and 1 base at J, leaving 4 bases unmatched.

The J gene is TRBJ2-7, the V gene TRBV5-1; D gene unclear. Looked up from germline, CDR1 is SGHRS and CDR2 is YFSETQ. Trimming took off 2 bases at V and 1 base at J, with 10 bases between the two ends. The CDR3 runs 14 residues. The CDR3 loop is CASSLLPGSYEQYF. DNA for the CDR3: TGCGCCAGCAGCTTACTACCAGGTTCCTACGAGCAGTACTTC.

This clone was recorded a few times. The chain recombines TRBV11-2 with TRBJ2-2; no firm D call. Trimming removed 5 bases at V and 6 bases at J, with 10 bases between. The CDR3 runs to 13 residues. Germline assignment: CDR1 SGHAT and CDR2 FQNNGV. The CDR3 coding sequence is TGTGCCAGCAGCCGCAGTCGCGCCGGGGAGCTGTTTTTT. Encoded protein: CASSRSRAGELFF.